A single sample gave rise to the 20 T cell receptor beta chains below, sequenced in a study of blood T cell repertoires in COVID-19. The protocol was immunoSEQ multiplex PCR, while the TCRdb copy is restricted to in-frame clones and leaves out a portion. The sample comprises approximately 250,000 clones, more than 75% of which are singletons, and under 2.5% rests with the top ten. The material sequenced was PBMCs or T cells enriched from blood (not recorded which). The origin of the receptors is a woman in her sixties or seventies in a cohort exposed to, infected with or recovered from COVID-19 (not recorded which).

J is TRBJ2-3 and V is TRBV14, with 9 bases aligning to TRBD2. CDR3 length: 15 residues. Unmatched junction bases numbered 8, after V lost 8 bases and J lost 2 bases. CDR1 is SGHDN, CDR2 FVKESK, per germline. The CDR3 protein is CASADLAGVTDTQYF. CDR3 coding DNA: TGTGCCAGCGCGGATTTAGCGGGAGTCACAGATACGCAGTATTTT.

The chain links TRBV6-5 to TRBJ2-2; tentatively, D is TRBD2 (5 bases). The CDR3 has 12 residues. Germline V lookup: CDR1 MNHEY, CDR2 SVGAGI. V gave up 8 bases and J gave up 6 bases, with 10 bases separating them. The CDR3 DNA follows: TGTGCCAGCGCACGGCGGGCCGGGGAGCTGTTTTTT. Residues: CASARRAGELFF.

The CDR3: CASSPAANYEQYF. The CDR3 nucleotides read TGTGCCAGTAGCCCCGCGGCTAACTACGAGCAGTACTTC. This chain uses TRBV19 with TRBJ2-7; D is ambiguous. The CDR3 totals 13 residues. V dropped 6 bases and J dropped 3 bases, with 12 bases sitting between them. Germline V lookup: CDR1 LNHDA, CDR2 SQIVND (reference sequence).

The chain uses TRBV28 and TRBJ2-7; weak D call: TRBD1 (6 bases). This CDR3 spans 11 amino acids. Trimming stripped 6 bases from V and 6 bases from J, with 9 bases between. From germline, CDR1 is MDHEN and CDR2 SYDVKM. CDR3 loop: CASRQGIEQYF. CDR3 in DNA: TGTGCCAGCAGGCAGGGGATCGAGCAGTACTTC.

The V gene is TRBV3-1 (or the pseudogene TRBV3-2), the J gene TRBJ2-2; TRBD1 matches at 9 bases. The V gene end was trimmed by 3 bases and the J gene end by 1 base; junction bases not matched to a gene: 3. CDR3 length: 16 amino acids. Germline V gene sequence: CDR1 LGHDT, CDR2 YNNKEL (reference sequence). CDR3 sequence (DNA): TGTGCCAGCAGCCAGGGGACAGGGTGGAACACCGGGGAGCTGTTTTTT. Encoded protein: CASSQGTGWNTGELFF.

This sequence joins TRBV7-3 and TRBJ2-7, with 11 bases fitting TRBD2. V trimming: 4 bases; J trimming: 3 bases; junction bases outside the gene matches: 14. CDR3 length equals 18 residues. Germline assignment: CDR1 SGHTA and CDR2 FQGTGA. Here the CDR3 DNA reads TGTGCCAGCAGCTCTCCTGGGGCTAGCGGGAGGAAAGGCTACGAGCAGTACTTC. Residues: CASSSPGASGRKGYEQYF.

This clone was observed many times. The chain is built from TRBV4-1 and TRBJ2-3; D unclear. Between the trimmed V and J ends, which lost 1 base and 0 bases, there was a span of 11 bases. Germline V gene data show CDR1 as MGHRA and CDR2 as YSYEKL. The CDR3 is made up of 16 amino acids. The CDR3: CASSQVNLVSTDTQYF. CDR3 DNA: TGCGCCAGCAGCCAAGTTAACCTAGTGAGCACAGATACGCAGTATTTT.

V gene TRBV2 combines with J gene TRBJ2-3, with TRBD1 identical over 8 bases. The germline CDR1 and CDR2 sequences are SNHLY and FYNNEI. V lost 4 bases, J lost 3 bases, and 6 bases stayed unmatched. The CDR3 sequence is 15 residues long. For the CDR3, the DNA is TGTGCCAGCAGTGGGACAGGGAAGGTGACAGATACGCAGTATTTT. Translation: CASSGTGKVTDTQYF.

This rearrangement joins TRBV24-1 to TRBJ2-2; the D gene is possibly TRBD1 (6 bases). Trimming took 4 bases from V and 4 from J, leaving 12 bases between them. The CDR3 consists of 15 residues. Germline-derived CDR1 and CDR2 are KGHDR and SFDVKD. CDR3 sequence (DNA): TGTGCCACCAGTGACCAGACAGGCATCACCGGGGAGCTGTTTTTT. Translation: CATSDQTGITGELFF.

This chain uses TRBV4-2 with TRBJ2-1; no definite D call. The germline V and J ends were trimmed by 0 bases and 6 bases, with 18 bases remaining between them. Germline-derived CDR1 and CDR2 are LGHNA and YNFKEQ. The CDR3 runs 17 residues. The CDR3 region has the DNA TGTGCCAGCAGCCAAGAGGGTAGCCGGTTCGCCCGCAATGAGCAGTTCTTC. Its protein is CASSQEGSRFARNEQFF.

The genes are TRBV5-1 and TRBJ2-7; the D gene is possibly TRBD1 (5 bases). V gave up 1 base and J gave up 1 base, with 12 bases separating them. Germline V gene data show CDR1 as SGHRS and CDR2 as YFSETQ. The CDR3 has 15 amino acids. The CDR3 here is CASSLKASGSYEQYF. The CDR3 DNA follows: TGCGCCAGCAGCTTGAAAGCTTCAGGGTCCTACGAGCAGTACTTC.

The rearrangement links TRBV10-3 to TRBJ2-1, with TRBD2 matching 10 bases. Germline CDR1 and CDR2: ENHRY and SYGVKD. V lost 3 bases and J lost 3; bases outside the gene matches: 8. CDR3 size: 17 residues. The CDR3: CAISDSGLADRYNEQFF. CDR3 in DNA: TGTGCCATCAGTGACTCTGGACTAGCGGATCGCTACAATGAGCAGTTCTTC.

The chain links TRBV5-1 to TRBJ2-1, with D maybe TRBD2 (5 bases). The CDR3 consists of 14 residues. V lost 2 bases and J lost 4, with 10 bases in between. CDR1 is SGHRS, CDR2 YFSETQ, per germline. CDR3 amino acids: CASSLEGFYNEQFF. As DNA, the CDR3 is TGCGCCAGCAGCTTAGAGGGATTTTACAATGAGCAGTTCTTC.

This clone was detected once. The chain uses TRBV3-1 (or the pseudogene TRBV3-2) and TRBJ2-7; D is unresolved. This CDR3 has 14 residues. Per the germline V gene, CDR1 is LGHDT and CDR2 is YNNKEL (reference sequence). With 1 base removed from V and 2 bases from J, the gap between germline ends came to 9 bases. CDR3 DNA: TGTGCCAGCAGCCAAGTGGCAGGCCCCTACGAGCAGTACTTC. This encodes CASSQVAGPYEQYF.

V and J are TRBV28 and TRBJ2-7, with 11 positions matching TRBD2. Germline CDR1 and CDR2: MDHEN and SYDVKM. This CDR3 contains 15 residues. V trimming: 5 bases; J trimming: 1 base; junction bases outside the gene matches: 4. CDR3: CASSAGTSGSYEQYF. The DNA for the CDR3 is TGTGCCAGCAGTGCCGGGACTAGCGGTTCCTACGAGCAGTACTTC.

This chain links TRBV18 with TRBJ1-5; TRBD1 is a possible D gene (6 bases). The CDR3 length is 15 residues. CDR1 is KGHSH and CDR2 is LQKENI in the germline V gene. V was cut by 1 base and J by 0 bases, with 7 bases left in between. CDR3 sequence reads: CASSPRDNSNQPQHF. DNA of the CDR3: TGTGCCAGCTCACCACGGGACAATAGCAATCAGCCCCAGCATTTT. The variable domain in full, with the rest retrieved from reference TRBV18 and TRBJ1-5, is NAGVMQNPRHLVRRRGQEARLRCSPMKGHSHVYWYRQLPEEGLKFMVYLQKENIIDESGMPKERFSAEFPKEGPSILRIQQVVRGDSAAYFCASSPRDNSNQPQHFGDGTRLSIL.

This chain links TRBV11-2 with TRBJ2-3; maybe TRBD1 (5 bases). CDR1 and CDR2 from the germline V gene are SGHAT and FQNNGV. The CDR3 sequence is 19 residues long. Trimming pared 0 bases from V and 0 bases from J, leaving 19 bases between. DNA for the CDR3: TGTGCCAGCAGCTTAGATAGTTATGGGGCGATAACTAGCACAGATACGCAGTATTTT. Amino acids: CASSLDSYGAITSTDTQYF.

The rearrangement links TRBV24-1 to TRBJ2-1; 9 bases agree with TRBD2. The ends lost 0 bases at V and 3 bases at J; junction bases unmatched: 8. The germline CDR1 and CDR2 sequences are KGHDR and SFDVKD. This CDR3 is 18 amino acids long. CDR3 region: CATSDLESAGGNYNEQFF. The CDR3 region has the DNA TGTGCCACCAGTGATTTGGAATCAGCGGGGGGCAACTACAATGAGCAGTTCTTC.

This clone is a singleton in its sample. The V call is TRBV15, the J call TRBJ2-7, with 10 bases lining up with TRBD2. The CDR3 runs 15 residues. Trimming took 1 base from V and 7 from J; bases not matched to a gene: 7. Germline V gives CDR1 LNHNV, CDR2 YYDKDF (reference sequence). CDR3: CATSRGTSGPVEQYF. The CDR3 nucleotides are TGTGCCACCAGCAGAGGGACTAGCGGCCCTGTAGAGCAGTACTTC.

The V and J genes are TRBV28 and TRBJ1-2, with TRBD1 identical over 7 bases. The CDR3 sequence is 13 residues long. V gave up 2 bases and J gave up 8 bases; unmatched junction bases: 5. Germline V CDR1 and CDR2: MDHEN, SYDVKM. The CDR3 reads CASSLGQVGGYTF. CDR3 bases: TGTGCCAGCAGTTTAGGACAGGTCGGAGGCTACACCTTC.